The rows below give T cell receptor beta chains drawn from one sample of a study of vaccination effects on CD4 cells after COVID-19. The antigens of these receptors remain unknown. TCRdb's table, derived via immunoSEQ multiplex PCR, lists solely in-frame clones and lacks some. The sample lists about 72,000 clones, 60% to 80% occurring once. Sequenced here: CD4+ T cells from PBMCs cultured without peptide, sampled before COVID-19 vaccination. These receptors all come from a human donor who received a COVID-19 vaccine. Each CDR3 is given with its conserved first and last residue. The D gene is left open where the match is weak. Size tells how often a clone was seen (once, few, many) or the class of an expanded clone, and some rows leave it out.

j_gene,d_gene,abundance,v_gene,CDR3nt,CDR3aa
TRBJ2-1,TRBD2,-,TRBV6-5,TGTGCCAGCAGTTCCCTAGCGGGGGGTAAGAATGAGCAGTTCTTC,CASSSLAGGKNEQFF
TRBJ1-4,-,-,TRBV5-1,TGCGCCAGCAGCTTGGCCGGGCCTAATGAAAAACTGTTTTTT,CASSLAGPNEKLFF
TRBJ1-2,TRBD1,-,TRBV18,TGTGCCAGCTCCGCCGGGACAGGGGGTTCCTATGGCTACACCTTC,CASSAGTGGSYGYTF
TRBJ2-5,TRBD2,-,TRBV24-1,TGTGCCACCAGTGGGGGGGGGCAAGAGACCCAGTACTTC,CATSGGGQETQYF
TRBJ2-2,TRBD2,-,TRBV2,TGTGCCAGTCTGGGCGGACTAGCGGGGGGGCAGTACACCGGGGAGCTGTTTTTT,CASLGGLAGGQYTGELFF
TRBJ2-2,-,few,TRBV12-3/TRBV12-4,TGTGCCAGCAGAAGAACGGGCGGGGAGCTGTTTTTT,CASRRTGGELFF
TRBJ1-2,-,once,TRBV7-4,TGTGCCAGCAGCTTAGCGTCGGGATTCTATGGCTACACCTTC,CASSLASGFYGYTF
TRBJ2-1,TRBD1,-,TRBV7-9,TGTGCCAGCGCCTGGGACAGGGATTACAATGAGCAGTTCTTC,CASAWDRDYNEQFF
TRBJ2-4,TRBD1,-,TRBV6-5,TGTGCCAGCAGTTATTCCAGGGGGTTACACATTCAGTACTTC,CASSYSRGLHIQYF
TRBJ2-5,-,-,TRBV5-1,TGCGCCAGCAGCTTGGCAGGGGCCAAAGAGACCCAGTACTTC,CASSLAGAKETQYF
TRBJ1-5,-,-,TRBV19,TGTGCCAGTAGTATAAAAAGCAATCAGCCCCAGCATTTT,CASSIKSNQPQHF
TRBJ1-5,-,-,TRBV6-5,TGTGCCAGCAGCCGAAGACTTGATAGCAATCAGCCCCAGCATTTT,CASSRRLDSNQPQHF
TRBJ2-3,-,-,TRBV30,TGTGCCGGGACCCCGGGGCGTGCTAGCACAGATACGCAGTATTTT,CAGTPGRASTDTQYF
TRBJ2-4,-,-,TRBV12-5,TGTGCTAGTGGTTTGTCCAGACAGGTAGGGAACATTCAGTACTTC,CASGLSRQVGNIQYF
TRBJ1-5,TRBD1,-,TRBV19,TGTGCCAGTAGTAGGACAGGGGTGAGCAATCAGCCCCAGCATTTT,CASSRTGVSNQPQHF
TRBJ1-1,TRBD1,-,TRBV2,TGTGCCGGCCGCCGGGACAGAGACACTGAAGCTTTCTTT,CAGRRDRDTEAFF
TRBJ2-2,TRBD1,-,TRBV5-1,TGCGCCAGCAGCTTAACAGGGGGCTCGAACACCGGGGAGCTGTTTTTT,CASSLTGGSNTGELFF
TRBJ2-4,TRBD1,-,TRBV19,TGTGCCAGTGGAACAGGGGCGAGGGCCAAAAACATTCAGTACTTC,CASGTGARAKNIQYF
TRBJ1-2,TRBD1,-,TRBV5-1,TGCGCCAGCAGCTTGGGTCCGGGACAGGGGGCGAGAGGCTACACCTTC,CASSLGPGQGARGYTF
TRBJ2-5,-,-,TRBV29-1,TGCAGCGTTGCGCGGGCCCAAGAGACCCAGTACTTC,CSVARAQETQYF
TRBJ2-5,-,once,TRBV7-3,TGTGCCAGCAGCCTCCGATCGGGGGAGACCCAGTACTTC,CASSLRSGETQYF
TRBJ2-3,TRBD2,few,TRBV7-2,TGTGCCAGCAGCCCAGGTAGTCTAGCGGGGGCTTACACAGATACGCAGTATTTT,CASSPGSLAGAYTDTQYF
TRBJ1-5,-,-,TRBV4-3,TGCGCCAGCAGCCAAGAGTACTCGTCGAACCCGGGTGCGTATAGCAATCAGCCCCAGCATTTT,CASSQEYSSNPGAYSNQPQHF
TRBJ2-2,-,-,TRBV24-1,TGTGCCACCAGTGATTTGTACACCGGGGAGCTGTTTTTT,CATSDLYTGELFF
TRBJ2-1,TRBD1,-,TRBV5-1,TGCGCCAGCAGCGGACAGGGGGCTATATATGAGCAGTTCTTC,CASSGQGAIYEQFF
TRBJ2-5,TRBD1,once,TRBV9,TGTGCCAGCAGCCCCCGGGACAGCAGGGAGACCCAGTACTTC,CASSPRDSRETQYF
TRBJ1-4,TRBD1,-,TRBV4-2,TGTGCCAGCAGCCAAGACCGGGACAGCCAAAATGAAAAACTGTTTTTT,CASSQDRDSQNEKLFF
TRBJ2-5,-,once,TRBV27,TGTGCCAGCAGTTCAACAGGGTCTGGAGAGACCCAGTACTTC,CASSSTGSGETQYF
TRBJ1-5,-,once,TRBV5-5,TGTGCCAGCAGCTTTCTAGAGGGGAATCAGCCCCAGCATTTT,CASSFLEGNQPQHF
TRBJ2-5,TRBD2,-,TRBV4-1,TGCGCCAGCAGTCCAACTAGCGGGGGGGTGGAGACCCAGTACTTC,CASSPTSGGVETQYF
TRBJ1-3,-,-,TRBV4-1,TGCGCCAGCAGCCAACCGACTGGAGACTCTGGAAACACCATATATTTT,CASSQPTGDSGNTIYF
TRBJ2-3,TRBD1,-,TRBV20-1,TGCAGTGCCACAGGGGCGGATACGCAGTATTTT,CSATGADTQYF
TRBJ1-1,-,-,TRBV19,TGTGCCAGTAGTCTCGGACAAGTCCCGAACACTGAAGCTTTCTTT,CASSLGQVPNTEAFF
TRBJ1-1,TRBD1,few,TRBV5-4,TGTGCCAGCAGCGGCTACAGGGGAGGAGGCACTGAAGCTTTCTTT,CASSGYRGGGTEAFF
TRBJ2-3,TRBD2,-,TRBV3-1/TRBV3-2,TGTGCCAGCAGCCAAGATTCCAGCGGGGGGATCGTAGATACGCAGTATTTT,CASSQDSSGGIVDTQYF
TRBJ1-2,TRBD1,-,TRBV29-1,TGCAGCGTGGCCAAAGACAGGGGGGATGGCTACACCTTC,CSVAKDRGDGYTF
TRBJ1-3,-,-,TRBV20-1,TGCAGTGCTAGTCCAAACAGGGCCTCTGGAAACACCATATATTTT,CSASPNRASGNTIYF
TRBJ2-1,-,-,TRBV20-1,TGCAGTGCTTTCCGGGACAATGAGCAGTTCTTC,CSAFRDNEQFF
TRBJ1-3,-,-,TRBV5-6,TGTGCCAGCAGCTTTGTCTCCTCTGGAAACACCATATATTTT,CASSFVSSGNTIYF
TRBJ1-2,TRBD1,few,TRBV5-1,TGCGCCAGCAGCTCGCAACAGGGGAAGGATGGCTACACCTTC,CASSSQQGKDGYTF
TRBJ1-3,-,-,TRBV30,TGTGCCTGGAGTGTTGGAGGGGCGCAGAACACCATATATTTT,CAWSVGGAQNTIYF
TRBJ2-2,-,-,TRBV7-2,TGTGCCAGCAGCTTCGACCGTCACACCGGGGAGCTGTTTTTT,CASSFDRHTGELFF
TRBJ2-2,-,-,TRBV28,TGTGCCAGCAGTTCCAGGGCCGGGATGAGGTTCGGGGAGCTGTTTTTT,CASSSRAGMRFGELFF
TRBJ1-2,-,few,TRBV5-6,TGTGCCAGCAGCACACAGGGAGTGGGGTCTGGCTACACCTTC,CASSTQGVGSGYTF
TRBJ2-3,-,-,TRBV6-2/TRBV6-3,TGTGCCAGCAGTGACCCAAACAGGGTTGGAACAGATACGCAGTATTTT,CASSDPNRVGTDTQYF
TRBJ2-2,TRBD1,-,TRBV29-1,TGCAGCGTCGACAGGGGATTGGACACCGGGGAGCTGTTTTTT,CSVDRGLDTGELFF
TRBJ1-2,-,-,TRBV28,TGTGCCAGCAGTTTAAATCGCTATGGCTACACCTTC,CASSLNRYGYTF
TRBJ1-1,TRBD1,few,TRBV30,TGTGCCTGGGCCCCCCCTGGACAGGGTTATACTGAAGCTTTCTTT,CAWAPPGQGYTEAFF
TRBJ1-2,-,-,TRBV5-3,TGTGCCAGAAGCGCCGGACAGATCCGCTATGGCTACACCTTC,CARSAGQIRYGYTF
TRBJ2-5,-,-,TRBV7-3,TGTGCCAGCAGCTGGGACGGGGGCTCCCCGGGGGAGACCCAGTACTTC,CASSWDGGSPGETQYF
TRBJ2-3,-,-,TRBV2,TGTGCCAGCAGCCTCAACCGGCCAGCCACAGATACGCAGTATTTT,CASSLNRPATDTQYF
TRBJ1-3,-,-,TRBV6-5,TGTGCCAGCAGTTCACTAGGAGGGTCAGGAAACACCATATATTTT,CASSSLGGSGNTIYF
TRBJ2-5,-,-,TRBV30,TGTGCCTGGACACCTCCAGTGGGAGAGACCCAGTACTTC,CAWTPPVGETQYF
TRBJ1-1,-,few,TRBV15,TGTGCCACCAGCAATGACTTGAACACTGAAGCTTTCTTT,CATSNDLNTEAFF
TRBJ2-2,TRBD2,-,TRBV6-1,TGTGCCAGCAGTGGTTATAGCGGGGGCGGAACCGGGGAGCTGTTTTTT,CASSGYSGGGTGELFF
TRBJ2-1,TRBD2,-,TRBV9,TGTGCCAGCAGCAAGGGACTAGCGGGGTCGAGCTCCTACAATGAGCAGTTCTTC,CASSKGLAGSSSYNEQFF
TRBJ2-1,TRBD2,-,TRBV6-5,TGTGCCAGTACGAGACCTAGGGAGGGGAACAATGAGCAGTTCTTC,CASTRPREGNNEQFF
TRBJ1-5,TRBD1,-,TRBV24-1,TGTGCCACCAGTGACAATGGACAGGTCAATCAGCCCCAGCATTTT,CATSDNGQVNQPQHF
TRBJ1-5,-,-,TRBV12-5,TGTGCTAGTGGTTTGGGGGCGGGGCCCCAGCATTTT,CASGLGAGPQHF
TRBJ1-5,-,-,TRBV28,TGTGCCAGCAGTTTATCCACCCATAGCAATCAGCCCCAGCATTTT,CASSLSTHSNQPQHF